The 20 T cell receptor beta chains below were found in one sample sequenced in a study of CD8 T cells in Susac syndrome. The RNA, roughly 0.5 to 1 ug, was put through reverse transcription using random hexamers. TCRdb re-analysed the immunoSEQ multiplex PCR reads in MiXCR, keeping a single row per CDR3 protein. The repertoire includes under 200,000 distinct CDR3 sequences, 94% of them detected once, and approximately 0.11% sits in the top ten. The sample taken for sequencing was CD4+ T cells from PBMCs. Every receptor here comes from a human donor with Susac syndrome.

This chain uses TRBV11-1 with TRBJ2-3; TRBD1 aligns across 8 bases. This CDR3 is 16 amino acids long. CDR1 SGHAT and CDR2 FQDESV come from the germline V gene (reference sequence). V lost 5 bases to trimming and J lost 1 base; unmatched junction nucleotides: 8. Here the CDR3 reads CASSRRQGRGTDTQYF. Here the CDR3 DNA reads TGTGCCAGCAGCCGGCGACAGGGGAGAGGCACAGATACGCAGTATTTT.

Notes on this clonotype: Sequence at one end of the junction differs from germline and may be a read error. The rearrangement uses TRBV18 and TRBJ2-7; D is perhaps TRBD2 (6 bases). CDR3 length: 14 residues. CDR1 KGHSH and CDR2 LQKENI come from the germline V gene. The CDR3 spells CASSPGTGLPSQIF. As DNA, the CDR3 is TGTGCCAGCTCACCTGGGACGGGACTCCCATCGCAGATCTTC. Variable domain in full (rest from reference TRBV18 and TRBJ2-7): NAGVMQNPRHLVRRRGQEARLRCSPMKGHSHVYWYRQLPEEGLKFMVYLQKENIIDESGMPKERFSAEFPKEGPSILRIQQVVRGDSAAYFCASSPGTGLPSQIFGPGTRLTVT.

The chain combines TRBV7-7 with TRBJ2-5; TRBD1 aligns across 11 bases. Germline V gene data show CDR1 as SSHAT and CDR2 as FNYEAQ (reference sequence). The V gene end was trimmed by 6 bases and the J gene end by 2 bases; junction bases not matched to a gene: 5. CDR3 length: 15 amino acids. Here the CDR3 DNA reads TGTGCCAGCAGTCAGGACAGGGGGCTGCAAGAGACCCAGTACTTC. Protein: CASSQDRGLQETQYF.

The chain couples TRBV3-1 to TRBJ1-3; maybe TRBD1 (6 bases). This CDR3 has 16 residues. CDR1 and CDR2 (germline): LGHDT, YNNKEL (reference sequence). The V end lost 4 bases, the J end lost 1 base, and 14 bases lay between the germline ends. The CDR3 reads CASSLTPDRSGNTIYF. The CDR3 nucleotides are TGTGCCAGCAGCCTAACCCCCGACAGGTCTGGAAACACCATATATTTT. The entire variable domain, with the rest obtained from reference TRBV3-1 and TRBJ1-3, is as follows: DTAVSQTPKYLVTQMGNDKSIKCEQNLGHDTMYWYKQDSKKFLKIMFSYNNKELIINETVPNRFSPKSPDKAHLNLHINSLELGDSAVYFCASSLTPDRSGNTIYFGEGSWLTVV.

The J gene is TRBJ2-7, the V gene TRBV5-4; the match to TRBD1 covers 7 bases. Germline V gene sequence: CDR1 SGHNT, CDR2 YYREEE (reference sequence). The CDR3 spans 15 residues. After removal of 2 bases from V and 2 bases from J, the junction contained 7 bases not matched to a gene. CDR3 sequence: CASSFDRARTYEQYF. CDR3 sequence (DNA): TGTGCCAGCAGCTTTGACAGGGCGCGTACCTACGAGCAGTACTTC.

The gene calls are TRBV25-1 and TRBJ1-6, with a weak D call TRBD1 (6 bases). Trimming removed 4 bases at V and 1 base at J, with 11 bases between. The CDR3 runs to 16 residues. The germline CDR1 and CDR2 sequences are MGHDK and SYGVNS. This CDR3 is CASSGPQGSYNSPLHF. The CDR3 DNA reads TGTGCCAGCAGTGGGCCGCAGGGGTCCTATAATTCACCCCTCCACTTT.

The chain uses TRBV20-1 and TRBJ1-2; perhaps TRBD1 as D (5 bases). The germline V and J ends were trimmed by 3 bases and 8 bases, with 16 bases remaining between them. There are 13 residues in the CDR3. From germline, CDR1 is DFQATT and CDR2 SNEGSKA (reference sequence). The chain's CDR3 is CSARRGSTQGYTF. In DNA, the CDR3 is TGCAGTGCTAGGAGGGGCAGTACGCAGGGCTACACCTTC.

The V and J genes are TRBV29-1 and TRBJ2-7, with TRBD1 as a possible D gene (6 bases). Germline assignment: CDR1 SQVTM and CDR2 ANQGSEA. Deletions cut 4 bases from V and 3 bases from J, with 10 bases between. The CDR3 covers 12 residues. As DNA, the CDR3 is TGCAGCGTTGCCACAGGGATCTACGAGCAGTACTTC. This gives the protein CSVATGIYEQYF.

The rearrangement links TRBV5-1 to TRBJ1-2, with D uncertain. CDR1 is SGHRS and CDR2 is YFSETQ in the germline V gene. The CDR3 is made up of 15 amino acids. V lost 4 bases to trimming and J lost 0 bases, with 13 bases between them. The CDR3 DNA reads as TGCGCCAGCAGCGGGTTGATGGCCTCTAACTATGGCTACACCTTC. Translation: CASSGLMASNYGYTF.

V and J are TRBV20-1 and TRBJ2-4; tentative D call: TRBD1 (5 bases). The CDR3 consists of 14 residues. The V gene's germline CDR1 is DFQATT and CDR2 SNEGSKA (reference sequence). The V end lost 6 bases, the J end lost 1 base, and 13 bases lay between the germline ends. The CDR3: CSATRQTAKNIQYF. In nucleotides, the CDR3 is TGCAGTGCCACCCGACAGACGGCCAAAAACATTCAGTACTTC.

CDR3 in amino acids: CAWSVRRDNEQFF. The DNA of the CDR3 is TGTGCCTGGAGTGTACGCAGAGACAATGAGCAGTTCTTC. The chain combines TRBV30 with TRBJ2-1; unclear D gene. The CDR3 is 13 residues long. Trimming removed 0 bases at V and 5 bases at J, with 8 bases between. Germline CDR1 GTSNPN, CDR2 SVGIG (reference sequence).

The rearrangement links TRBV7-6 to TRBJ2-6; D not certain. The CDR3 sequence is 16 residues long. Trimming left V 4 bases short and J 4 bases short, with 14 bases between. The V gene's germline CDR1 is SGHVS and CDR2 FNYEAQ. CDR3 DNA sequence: TGTGCCAGCAGCTCCACCCCGGGCGTGGGGGCCAACGTCCTGACTTTC. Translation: CASSSTPGVGANVLTF.

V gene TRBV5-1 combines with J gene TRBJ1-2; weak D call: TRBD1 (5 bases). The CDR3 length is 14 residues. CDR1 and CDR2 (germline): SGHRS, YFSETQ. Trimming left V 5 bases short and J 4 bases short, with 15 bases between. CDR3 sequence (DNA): TGCGCCAGCAGTTTCCGGGACGGATCCTATGGCTACACCTTC. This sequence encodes CASSFRDGSYGYTF.

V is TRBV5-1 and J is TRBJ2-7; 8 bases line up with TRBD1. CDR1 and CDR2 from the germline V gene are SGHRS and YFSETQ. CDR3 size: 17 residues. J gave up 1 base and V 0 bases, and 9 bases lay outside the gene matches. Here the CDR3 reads CASSLVNIGTGSYEQYF. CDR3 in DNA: TGCGCCAGCAGCTTGGTCAATATCGGGACAGGATCCTACGAGCAGTACTTC.

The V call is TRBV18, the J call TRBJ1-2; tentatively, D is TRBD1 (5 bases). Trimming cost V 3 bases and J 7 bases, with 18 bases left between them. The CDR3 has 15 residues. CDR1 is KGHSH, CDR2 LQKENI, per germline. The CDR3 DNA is TGTGCCAGCTCACCTCCCAACGGAGACGGGGGTGGCTACACCTTC. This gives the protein CASSPPNGDGGGYTF.

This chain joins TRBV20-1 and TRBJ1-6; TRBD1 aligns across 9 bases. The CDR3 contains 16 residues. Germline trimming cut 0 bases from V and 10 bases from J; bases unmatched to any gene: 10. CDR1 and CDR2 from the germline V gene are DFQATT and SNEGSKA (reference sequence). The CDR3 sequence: CSAREDRTGVRSPLHF. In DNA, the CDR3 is TGCAGTGCTAGAGAGGATAGGACAGGGGTTCGGTCACCCCTCCACTTT.

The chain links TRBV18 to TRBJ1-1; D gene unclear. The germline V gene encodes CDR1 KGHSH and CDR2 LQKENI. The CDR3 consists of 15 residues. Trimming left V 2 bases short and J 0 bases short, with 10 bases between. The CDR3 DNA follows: TGTGCCAGCTCACCAGGAATAGGAATGAACACTGAAGCTTTCTTT. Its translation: CASSPGIGMNTEAFF.

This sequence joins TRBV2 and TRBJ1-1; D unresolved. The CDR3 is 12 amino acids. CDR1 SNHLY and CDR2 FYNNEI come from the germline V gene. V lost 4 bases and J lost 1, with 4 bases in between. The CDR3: CASSVRNTEAFF. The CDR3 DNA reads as TGTGCCAGCAGTGTCAGGAACACTGAAGCTTTCTTT.

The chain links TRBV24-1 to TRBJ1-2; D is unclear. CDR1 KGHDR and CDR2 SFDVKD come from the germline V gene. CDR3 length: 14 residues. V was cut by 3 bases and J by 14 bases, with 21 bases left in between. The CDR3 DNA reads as TGTGCCACCAGTGATACGAAGGACGGAGGGAAAATAACCTTC. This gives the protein CATSDTKDGGKITF.

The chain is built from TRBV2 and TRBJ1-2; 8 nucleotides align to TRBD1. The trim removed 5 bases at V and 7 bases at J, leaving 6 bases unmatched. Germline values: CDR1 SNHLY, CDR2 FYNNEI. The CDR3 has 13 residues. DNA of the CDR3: TGTGCCAGCAGTCAGGGGGCAGGCCGTGGCTACACCTTC. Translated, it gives CASSQGAGRGYTF.